The entry that follows covers one T cell receptor beta chain sequence. The antigen remains undetermined. The sample is drawn from a study of shared clonotypes between healthy human individuals. The CDR3 loop spans 16 amino acids. Germline V CDR1 and CDR2: SGHDN, FVKESK. The V and J ends lost 4 bases and 6 bases, in that order; junction bases with no gene match: 12. The assay was immunoSEQ multiplex PCR, and TCRdb's table has in-frame clones only and misses some. In the table there are 2,500,000 or so clones, around 90% of which are singletons. Whole-study results and caveats: A handful of donors showed sharing of approximately 5% of naive CD4 clonotypes. Read depth was anticipated to influence clonotype sharing among donors.

Sample: naive CD4+ T cells from PBMCs. Subset in this sample: CD45RA+ positively selected. The clonotype comes from a man aged 18 to 29 in good health. Some clones in this sample may be carry-over from other donors' samples. The chain carries TRBV14 and TRBJ1-1; 9 nucleotides line up with TRBD1. CDR3 amino acids: CASSRAGQGGWAEAFF. CDR3 in DNA: TGTGCCAGCAGCCGGGCGGGACAGGGTGGATGGGCTGAAGCTTTCTTT.